The T cell receptor (beta chain) under discussion was sequenced for a study of cytomegalovirus exposure and HLA in healthy donors. Each donor was nominally healthy when sampled (though unrecorded immune exposures were likely). Study-wide results and limits: A later analysis found most CMV-associated TCR beta chains apparently HLA-restricted.

Per germline, CDR1 MNHEY and CDR2 SMNVEV (reference sequence). The CDR3 has 15 amino acids. PCR amplification relied on 60 Vbeta primers (plus 13 Jbeta primers). The protocol was immunoSEQ multiplex PCR, while the TCRdb copy is restricted to in-frame clones and leaves out a portion. The profile shows roughly 180,000 clones, about three quarters of them singletons. In the case of this clone: As yet, its antigen is unknown. At one of its ends the junction is not consistent with the germline gene, which may arise from a read error. The same CDR3 also results from other DNA sequences found in this sample.

The sequence was obtained from a man younger than 35 in good health and CMV-seronegative. The chain is built from TRBV27 and TRBJ1-1, with D maybe TRBD1 (6 bases). The material sequenced was PBMCs. The CDR3 bases are TGTGCCAGCAGTTTAACGACAGGACTGAACACTGAAGCCTTCTTT. Its protein is CASSLTTGLNTEAFF.